This section outlines one TCR beta chain sequence together with its context. This sample was taken from a study of OX40 agonist ivuxolimab in advanced cancers. Study-level background: The mean age was approximately 60 years, ranging from 23 to 79, with 82.7% of participants male. Three dose-escalation patients had partial responses: one with hepatocellular carcinoma and two with cutaneous melanoma.

The table came from immunoSEQ multiplex PCR; TCRdb's copy has only in-frame clones and leaves some out. There are around 20,000 clones in the sample; more than 80% occur only once, and roughly 23% lies in the top ten. Blood draws occurred at baseline, cycle 4 day 1, and cycle 7 day 1. Trimming removed 2 bases at V and 9 bases at J, with 11 bases between. The CDR3 has 13 residues. From germline, CDR1 is MRHNA and CDR2 SNTAGT. This specimen was CD4+ or CD8+ T cells sorted from blood, taken in a trial of the OX40 agonist ivuxolimab. The TCR sequence derives from an adult with an advanced solid tumor such as melanoma, head and neck, liver or kidney cancer. The chain links TRBV6-4 to TRBJ2-1, with a tentative D call TRBD2 (5 bases). The CDR3: CASSDRDAGEQFF. The DNA for the CDR3 is TGTGCCAGCAGTGACCGGGATGCTGGTGAGCAGTTCTTC.